The 28 T cell receptor beta chains given below trace back to one sample, sequenced in a study of early T cells in non-severe SARS-CoV-2 infection. TCRdb analysed the 5' RACE reads with MiXCR anew, one entry per CDR3 protein. The table shows more than 55,000 distinct CDR3 sequences, with approximately 13% occurring only once. The source was whole blood, collected at baseline. Receptors were obtained from an adult who was a healthcare worker with PCR-confirmed SARS-CoV-2 infection or an uninfected control (not recorded which).

This clonotype was counted a few times. The chain has TRBV27 and TRBJ2-7, with D perhaps matching TRBD1 or TRBD2 (5 bases each). The germline V gene encodes CDR1 MNHEY and CDR2 SMNVEV (reference sequence). The CDR3 contains 15 residues. Between the trimmed V and J ends, which lost 7 bases and 1 base, there was a span of 17 bases. This chain's CDR3 is CASNRSGALSYEQYF. The DNA for the CDR3 is TGTGCCAGCAATCGCTCCGGGGCCCTATCCTACGAGCAGTACTTC.

The rearrangement uses TRBV5-1 and TRBJ1-1; the match to TRBD1 covers 8 bases. This CDR3 has 14 residues. Germline-derived CDR1 and CDR2 are SGHRS and YFSETQ. V lost 5 bases to trimming and J lost 1 base; unmatched junction nucleotides: 4. Here the CDR3 reads CASRSDRENTEAFF. The DNA for the CDR3 is TGCGCCAGCAGATCGGACAGGGAGAACACTGAAGCTTTCTTT. The full variable domain, in which reference TRBV5-1 and TRBJ1-1 provide the parts outside the CDR3, is KAGVTQTPRYLIKTRGQQVTLSCSPISGHRSVSWYQQTPGQGLQFLFEYFSETQRNKGNFPGRFSGRQFSNSRSEMNVSTLELGDSALYLCASRSDRENTEAFFGQGTRLTVV.

CDR3 DNA sequence: TGTGCCAGCAGCTGGACTAGCGGGAGTTTCACAGATACGCAGTATTTT. It translates to CASSWTSGSFTDTQYF. V gene TRBV21-1 combines with J gene TRBJ2-3; the table names TRBD2, a call not compared with the DNA. TRBV21-1 is described as a pseudogene. This CDR3 has 16 residues.

In its sample, this clonotype was seen a few times. The genes are TRBV5-4 and TRBJ1-1, with TRBD1 matching 9 bases. J was trimmed by 5 bases and V by 4 bases; bases with no gene match: 6. CDR1 and CDR2 from the germline V gene are SGHNT and YYREEE (reference sequence). The CDR3 length is 14 residues. Written as DNA, the CDR3 is TGTGCCAGCAGCCGGGACAGGGACTGGACTGAAGCTTTCTTT. Translating it yields CASSRDRDWTEAFF.

This chain links TRBV6-1 with TRBJ2-7; 11 bases fit TRBD2. The ends lost 10 bases at V and 1 base at J; junction bases unmatched: 6. The length of the CDR3 is 14 residues. Germline CDR1 MNHNS, CDR2 SASEGT. The CDR3 region has the DNA TGTGCCACCCATCTAGCGGGAGGATCCTACGAGCAGTACTTC. As protein: CATHLAGGSYEQYF.

This clonotype has just a few counts. The CDR3 coding sequence is TGTGCCAGCAGCAATAGCGGGGGGGCAGTCGATGAGCAGTTCTTC. Amino acid sequence: CASSNSGGAVDEQFF. The rearrangement uses TRBV7-3 and TRBJ2-1; the match to TRBD2 covers 11 bases. The germline CDR1 and CDR2 sequences are SGHTA and FQGTGA. Trimming removed 5 bases from V and 8 bases from J; junction bases left unmatched: 8. This CDR3 has 15 residues.

This clonotype has ten or more counts. The rearrangement uses TRBV18 and TRBJ1-3, with 8 bases aligning to TRBD1. The CDR3 extends over 19 amino acids. With V trimmed by 1 base and J by 0 bases, 11 bases remained unmatched. Per the germline V gene, CDR1 is KGHSH and CDR2 is LQKENI. In DNA, the CDR3 is TGTGCCAGCTCACCACTACCGGGACAGGCACTCCTCTCTGGAAACACCATATATTTT. It is translated as CASSPLPGQALLSGNTIYF.

The CDR3 reads CASSLSISYEQYF. The CDR3 nucleotides read TGTGCCAGCAGTTTGAGCATCTCCTACGAGCAGTACTTC. The gene calls are TRBV28 and TRBJ2-7; no clear D. The length of the CDR3 is 13 residues. V gave up 3 bases and J gave up 0 bases, with 6 bases separating them. CDR1 is MDHEN, CDR2 SYDVKM, per germline.

The V gene is TRBV9, the J gene TRBJ2-1; TRBD2 aligns across 10 bases. CDR3 size: 16 residues. The V gene end was trimmed by 0 bases and the J gene end by 9 bases; junction bases not matched to a gene: 9. Germline V gene lookup returns CDR1 SGDLS and CDR2 YYNGEE. The CDR3 DNA sequence: TGTGCCAGCAGCGTAGTCCTAGCGGGAGTGTCAAGTGAGCAGTTCTTC. It translates to CASSVVLAGVSSEQFF.

The V gene is TRBV19, the J gene TRBJ2-7; 7 bases fit TRBD1. Per germline, CDR1 LNHDA and CDR2 SQIVND (reference sequence). CDR3 length: 14 residues. J was trimmed by 3 bases and V by 3 bases; bases with no gene match: 5. In nucleotides, the CDR3 is TGTGCCAGTAGTATGGGGACAGTGGACTACGAGCAGTACTTC. It translates to CASSMGTVDYEQYF.

This clonotype came up many times. The V call is TRBV9, the J call TRBJ2-3; tentatively, D is TRBD1 (6 bases). V lost 4 bases and J 5 bases, leaving 20 bases between the germline ends. The CDR3 runs 16 residues. Germline V gives CDR1 SGDLS, CDR2 YYNGEE. CDR3 in DNA: TGTGCCAGCAGCCCATTGGGGGCAGCCAGGGGAGATACGCAGTATTTT. Translation gives CASSPLGAARGDTQYF.

CDR3 nucleotides: TGTGCCAGCTCACACCCGGGACAGTACAATGAGCAGTTCTTC. This codes for CASSHPGQYNEQFF. V gene TRBV18 combines with J gene TRBJ2-1; TRBD1 agrees at 7 bases. J gave up 4 bases and V 4 bases, and 4 bases lay outside the gene matches. Germline CDR1 KGHSH, CDR2 LQKENI. There are 14 residues in the CDR3.

This clonotype showed up many times. CDR3 in amino acids: CASSQVRGTYEQYF. In nucleotides, the CDR3 is TGTGCCAGCAGCCAAGTGCGGGGGACCTACGAGCAGTACTTC. This chain links TRBV3-1 with TRBJ2-7; 7 positions match TRBD2. Germline V gene sequence: CDR1 LGHDT, CDR2 YNNKEL (reference sequence). The CDR3 totals 14 residues. J was trimmed by 2 bases and V by 1 base; bases with no gene match: 2.

CDR3 DNA sequence: TGTGCCAGCAGCCCGAACTCAGGGTTGCCCTACGAGCAGTACTTC. Translation gives CASSPNSGLPYEQYF. V gene TRBV9 combines with J gene TRBJ2-7, with a tentative D call TRBD1 (5 bases). Trimming took off 4 bases at V and 2 bases at J, with 16 bases between the two ends. This CDR3 contains 15 residues. The V gene's germline CDR1 is SGDLS and CDR2 YYNGEE. Drawing the rest from reference TRBV9 and TRBJ2-7, the complete variable domain is DSGVTQTPKHLITATGQRVTLRCSPRSGDLSVYWYQQSLDQGLQFLIQYYNGEERAKGNILERFSAQQFPDLHSELNLSSLELGDSALYFCASSPNSGLPYEQYFGPGTRLTVT.

This chain uses TRBV10-2 with TRBJ1-3, with a possible D match to TRBD1 (5 bases). This CDR3 has 14 amino acids. The germline V gene has CDR1 WSHSY and CDR2 SAAADI. The germline V and J ends were trimmed by 7 bases and 3 bases, with 13 bases remaining between them. CDR3 bases: TGCGCCAGCACTCGGGGCCTCGATGGAAACACCATATATTTT. This codes for CASTRGLDGNTIYF.

This clonotype was counted only a few times. This sequence joins TRBV11-2 and TRBJ2-7; 7 nucleotides match TRBD1. V shed 5 bases, J shed 9 bases, and the junction held 10 bases outside the gene matches. Germline CDR1 reads SGHAT; CDR2 reads FQNNGV. This CDR3 has 13 amino acids. Here the CDR3 DNA reads TGTGCCAGCAGCCCCCGGGACAGCGAGGGGCAGTACTTC. Protein sequence: CASSPRDSEGQYF.

This clonotype was detected only a few times. V is TRBV5-5 and J is TRBJ1-6; D gene uncertain. The germline gives CDR1 SGHKS, CDR2 YYEKEE (reference sequence). V lost 1 base and J 5 bases, leaving 7 bases between the germline ends. There are 14 residues in the CDR3. The CDR3 region is CASSLRWNNSPLHF. For the CDR3, the DNA is TGTGCCAGCAGCTTGCGGTGGAATAATTCACCCCTCCACTTT.

This clonotype has ten or more counts. The chain is built from TRBV7-6 and TRBJ2-1; TRBD2 agrees at 7 bases. Looked up from germline, CDR1 is SGHVS and CDR2 is FNYEAQ. The junction had 11 bases not matched to a gene; V was cut back by 7 bases and J by 2 bases. This CDR3 comprises 16 residues. This CDR3 is CASTSQSAGAYNEQFF. CDR3 sequence (DNA): TGTGCCAGCACCTCCCAGAGTGCGGGAGCCTACAATGAGCAGTTCTTC.

The table lists this clonotype with many counts. The chain recombines TRBV18 with TRBJ2-1, with 7 bases aligning to TRBD2. The junction had 11 bases not matched to a gene; V was cut back by 4 bases and J by 8 bases. The germline CDR1 and CDR2 sequences are KGHSH and LQKENI. The length of the CDR3 is 15 residues. DNA for the CDR3: TGTGCCAGCTCACTGCGGGGGACCCTAGGAGATGAGCAGTTCTTC. Protein: CASSLRGTLGDEQFF.

This clonotype was seen more than once but under ten times. This chain uses TRBV25-1 with TRBJ1-6; D call uncertain. This CDR3 is 13 amino acids long. V was shortened by 0 bases and J by 10 bases, with 7 bases between the two germline ends. Looked up from germline, CDR1 is MGHDK and CDR2 is SYGVNS. CDR3 in DNA: TGTGCCAGCAGTGAATATAGAGGGTCACCCCTCCACTTT. Its protein is CASSEYRGSPLHF.

At least ten counts were recorded for this clonotype. The chain employs TRBV29-1 and TRBJ2-1; 10 bases match TRBD2. CDR3 length: 14 residues. Germline V CDR1 and CDR2: SQVTM, ANQGSEA. The V gene end was trimmed by 6 bases and the J gene end by 7 bases; junction bases not matched to a gene: 9. The CDR3 DNA reads TGCAGCGTAGAGGGAGCGGGAGGGTCGAATGAGCAGTTCTTC. It specifies CSVEGAGGSNEQFF.

This clonotype was seen once. A read error may be the cause here, since a much bigger clone is one base away. The V call is TRBV29-1, the J call TRBJ1-5; D ambiguous. The CDR3 extends over 12 amino acids. CDR1 is SQVTM, CDR2 ANQGSEA, per germline. CDR3 region: CSAEHSNQPQHF. CDR3 nucleotide sequence: TGCAGCGCTGAACATAGCAATCAGCCCCAGCATTTT.

V and J are TRBV7-6 and TRBJ1-1, with TRBD1 matching over 7 bases. The germline V gene has CDR1 SGHVS and CDR2 FNYEAQ. The CDR3 extends over 15 amino acids. Trimming cost V 5 bases and J 1 base; bases outside gene matches: 7. CDR3 protein: CASSAGTEKNTEAFF. DNA of the CDR3: TGTGCCAGCAGCGCCGGGACAGAGAAGAACACTGAAGCTTTCTTT.

This clonotype has only a few counts. The chain links TRBV11-3 to TRBJ2-7; 11 bases map to TRBD2. The CDR3 runs to 13 residues. Germline V gene sequence: CDR1 SGHNT, CDR2 YENEEA. After removal of 3 bases from V and 6 bases from J, the junction contained 1 base not matched to a gene. The CDR3 is CASSLGLAAEQYF. The CDR3 nucleotides read TGTGCCAGCAGCTTGGGACTAGCGGCCGAGCAGTACTTC.

The chain combines TRBV18 with TRBJ2-6, with TRBD1 as a possible D gene (5 bases). Per the germline V gene, CDR1 is KGHSH and CDR2 is LQKENI. The CDR3 runs 16 residues. V shed 3 bases and J shed 0 bases, with 9 bases lying between them. The CDR3 DNA reads as TGTGCCAGCTCACCCGCGACAGACTCTGGGGCCAACGTCCTGACTTTC. It yields the protein CASSPATDSGANVLTF.

This clonotype was observed many times. The V and J genes are TRBV7-3 and TRBJ2-7; D remains ambiguous. This CDR3 spans 13 amino acids. From germline, CDR1 is SGHTA and CDR2 FQGTGA. V dropped 5 bases and J dropped 1 base, with 9 bases sitting between them. CDR3 nucleotides: TGTGCCAGCAGCCTACTCGGGTCCTACGAGCAGTACTTC. Residues: CASSLLGSYEQYF. The full variable domain, completed using reference TRBV7-3 and TRBJ2-7, is GAGVSQTPSNKVTEKGKYVELRCDPISGHTALYWYRQSLGQGPEFLIYFQGTGAADDSGLPNDRFFAVRPEGSVSTLKIQRTERGDSAVYLCASSLLGSYEQYFGPGTRLTVT.

The CDR3 DNA is TGCAGCGTTAAAAAGCCCGTCGGGGGGAGCTCCTACGAGCAGTACTTC. Its translation: CSVKKPVGGSSYEQYF. The J gene is TRBJ2-7, the V gene TRBV29-1, with 7 bases fitting TRBD2. With 5 bases clipped from V and 0 bases from J, the junction kept 13 bases outside the gene matches. The CDR3 runs 16 residues. Germline assignment: CDR1 SQVTM and CDR2 ANQGSEA.

This clonotype was counted many times. V usage is TRBV30 and J usage is TRBJ2-3; tentatively, D is TRBD2 (6 bases). CDR1 and CDR2 (germline): GTSNPN, SVGIG (reference sequence). This CDR3 has 15 amino acids. The ends were cut back, 1 base at V and 1 base at J, with 12 bases in the middle. Here the CDR3 DNA reads TGTGCCTGGAGTGCATCGCGGAGGGGCACAGATACGCAGTATTTT. Its translation is CAWSASRRGTDTQYF.